This TCR beta chain was observed in a study of CD8 T cells in ankylosing spondylitis. Study conclusions and caveats: The study looked at matched synovial fluid samples from ankylosing spondylitis patients. Disease-linked clones were reported to be significantly enriched there. Disease-associated clones were CD8+ and fairly uncommon in peripheral blood. There was a TCR beta motif, made of roughly eight highly homologous variants, that appeared characteristic of ankylosing spondylitis blood.

For this clonotype: Its antigen is undetermined.

The V end was cut by 0 bases, the J end by 2 bases, with 19 bases between. Germline lookup yields CDR1 SGHVT and CDR2 SQSDAQ. This CDR3 contains 18 residues. For TCR beta, libraries came from quantitative 5'-RACE with molecular barcodes. TCRdb analysed the 5' RACE reads with MiXCR anew, one entry per CDR3 protein. This sample has roughly 700,000 distinct CDR3 sequences, with roughly 20% found just once. The chain has TRBV7-4 and TRBJ1-1; D is perhaps TRBD1 (5 bases). Specimen: blood, either unsorted or a sorted T cell fraction (not recorded which). This receptor was identified in a male donor with ankylosing spondylitis. DNA of the CDR3: TGTGCCAGCAGCTTAGCGCCCACAGGTGACAGAACCAACACTGAAGCTTTCTTT. Translating it yields CASSLAPTGDRTNTEAFF.